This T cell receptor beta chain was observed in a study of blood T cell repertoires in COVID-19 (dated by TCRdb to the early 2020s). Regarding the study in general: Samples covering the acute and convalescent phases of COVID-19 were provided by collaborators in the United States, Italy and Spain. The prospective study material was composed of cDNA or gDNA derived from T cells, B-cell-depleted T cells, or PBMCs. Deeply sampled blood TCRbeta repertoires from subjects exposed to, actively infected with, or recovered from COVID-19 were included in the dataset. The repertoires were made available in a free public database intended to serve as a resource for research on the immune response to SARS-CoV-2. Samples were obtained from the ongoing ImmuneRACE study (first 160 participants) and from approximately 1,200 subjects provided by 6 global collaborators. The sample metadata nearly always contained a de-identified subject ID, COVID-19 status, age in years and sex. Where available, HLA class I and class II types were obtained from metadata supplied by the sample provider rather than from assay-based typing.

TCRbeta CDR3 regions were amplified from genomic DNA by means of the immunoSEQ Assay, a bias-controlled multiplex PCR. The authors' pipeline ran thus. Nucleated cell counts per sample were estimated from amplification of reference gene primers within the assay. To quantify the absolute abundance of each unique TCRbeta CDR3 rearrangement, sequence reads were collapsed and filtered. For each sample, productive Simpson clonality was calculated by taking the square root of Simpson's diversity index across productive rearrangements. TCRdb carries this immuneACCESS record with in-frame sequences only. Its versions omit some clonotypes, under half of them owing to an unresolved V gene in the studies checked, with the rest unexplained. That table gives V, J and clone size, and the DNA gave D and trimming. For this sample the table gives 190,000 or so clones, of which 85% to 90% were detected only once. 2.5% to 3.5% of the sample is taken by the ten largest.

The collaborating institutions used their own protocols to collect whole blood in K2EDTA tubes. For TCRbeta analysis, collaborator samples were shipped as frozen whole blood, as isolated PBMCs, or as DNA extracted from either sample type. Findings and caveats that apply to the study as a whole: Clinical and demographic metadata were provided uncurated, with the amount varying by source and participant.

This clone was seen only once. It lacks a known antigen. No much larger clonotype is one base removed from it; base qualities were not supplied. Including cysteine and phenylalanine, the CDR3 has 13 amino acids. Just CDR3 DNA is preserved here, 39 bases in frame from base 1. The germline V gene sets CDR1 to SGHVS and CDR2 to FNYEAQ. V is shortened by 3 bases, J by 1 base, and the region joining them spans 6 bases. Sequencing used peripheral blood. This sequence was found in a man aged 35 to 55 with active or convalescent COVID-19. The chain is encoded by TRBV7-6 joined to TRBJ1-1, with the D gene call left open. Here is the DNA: TGTGCCAGCAGCTTTGGAGAGAACACTGAAGCTTTCTTT. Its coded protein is CASSFGENTEAFF.